Listed here is a single TCR beta chain. Some clones are missing from TCRdb's copy, which holds only in-frame ones; the method was immunoSEQ multiplex PCR. The sample records 250,000 or so clones, 85% to 90% being singletons. These data belong to a study of blood T cell repertoires in COVID-19. The sequence derives from a man aged 25 to 40 with COVID-19, enrolled during active disease. Sequenced material: peripheral blood.

The CDR3 DNA sequence: TGTGCCAGCAGCCCGCGGACAGGCCCTCCAACTAATGAAAAACTGTTTTTT. Protein sequence: CASSPRTGPPTNEKLFF. The gene calls are TRBV7-6 and TRBJ1-4, with TRBD1 identical over 7 bases. Trimming took 5 bases from V and 0 from J; bases not matched to a gene: 9. CDR1 and CDR2 from the germline V gene are SGHVS and FNYEAQ. The CDR3 runs 17 residues.